This note documents a single TCR beta chain sequence. Peripheral blood genomic DNA, not sorted cells or RNA, was the template. This record comes from a study of T cell repertoires in aging, cancer and after chemotherapy. Per germline, CDR1 KGHSH and CDR2 LQKENI. The V and J ends lost 3 bases and 1 base, in that order; junction bases with no gene match: 7. This CDR3 comprises 17 residues. TRB rearrangements spanning V, D and J were amplified using mixed TRB-A/B primers. TCRdb independently ran MiXCR on the multiplex PCR reads; one entry per CDR3 protein. This sample has roughly 7,500 distinct CDR3 sequences, with approximately 30% found just once.

This chain joins TRBV18 and TRBJ1-5, with 9 bases that match TRBD1. Specimen: blood. The clonotype comes from a human donor with a blood cancer. CDR3 sequence reads: CASSPPGQGLSNQPQHF. The CDR3 nucleotides read TGTGCCAGCTCACCGCCTGGACAGGGGTTGAGCAATCAGCCCCAGCATTTT.